This T cell receptor (beta chain) was observed in a study of blood T cells in healthy people across ages. The study's findings and limits: Both higher diversity and more naive CD4+ cells marked long-lived donors when set against aged donors. A conclusive naive versus antigen-experienced comparison was prevented by the unsorted PBMCs.

A few counts support this clonotype. Its target is unknown. Germline is not matched at one junction end, which may reflect a read error. PCR was performed a second time for about 7 to 11 cycles using a sample-barcoded 5' primer and a J-beta primer mix. TCRdb re-analysed the 5' RACE reads in MiXCR, keeping a single row per CDR3 protein. The repertoire includes roughly 700,000 distinct CDR3 sequences, 20% to 25% of them detected once, and under 10% sits in the top ten. Per germline, CDR1 SQVTM and CDR2 ANQGSEA. The CDR3 has 13 amino acids. This sample was shared with a second study, whose subject was T cells of mothers and their children. That report notes: Related mother-child pairs shared slightly more overlap than unrelated pairs, but the difference was non-significant.

The chain joins TRBV29-1 to TRBJ1-1; D is uncertain. Sequenced material: blood. The sequence derives from a boy between 10 and 17 years old in good health. The chain's CDR3 is CSVRPRMNTEASF. CDR3 DNA sequence: TGCAGCGTTCGACCGAGAATGAACACTGAAGCTTCCTTT.